This T cell receptor (beta chain) derives from a study of cytomegalovirus exposure and HLA in healthy donors. Study-wide points: It was found in a later analysis that first-cohort TCR clusters tended to co-occur in the 90 to 150 validation repertoires. It was approximately 150 TCR beta chains that were listed as cytomegalovirus-associated. There were a few CMV-associated chains whose specificity for CMV antigens was confirmed in vitro.

Comment on this clone: As yet, its antigen is unknown.

The CDR3 totals 15 residues. V lost 3 bases and J lost 3; bases outside the gene matches: 5. The germline V gene has CDR1 LNHDA and CDR2 SQIVND (reference sequence). Generated by immunoSEQ multiplex PCR, the TCRdb table keeps only in-frame clones and is missing some. The sample has about 66,000 clones, approximately 97% seen once. The chain is built from TRBV19 and TRBJ2-3; 8 bases map to TRBD1. The sequencing sample was made of PBMCs. This receptor was identified in a woman under 30 in good health and CMV-seropositive. CDR3 in amino acids: CASSMDDRGTDTQYF. The DNA of the CDR3 is TGTGCCAGTAGTATGGATGACAGGGGAACAGATACGCAGTATTTT. Full variable domain (missing parts from reference TRBV19 and TRBJ2-3): DGGITQSPKYLFRKEGQNVTLSCEQNLNHDAMYWYRQDPGQGLRLIYYSQIVNDFQKGDIAEGYSVSREKKESFPLTVTSAQKNPTAFYLCASSMDDRGTDTQYFGPGTRLTVL.